The 16 T cell receptor beta chains listed next were all sequenced from one sample in a study of cytotoxic CD8 clonotypes in ibrutinib-treated CLL. Clones were sequenced by immunoSEQ multiplex PCR, and TCRdb holds only the in-frame ones, with some missing. Of approximately 130,000 clones in the sample, around four fifths were seen once. The source was PBMCs, collected after 24 months of ibrutinib treatment. These receptors were taken from a human donor with chronic lymphocytic leukemia.

The V gene is TRBV29-1, the J gene TRBJ1-1, with 7 positions matching TRBD1. The germline V gene has CDR1 SQVTM and CDR2 ANQGSEA. V trimming: 4 bases; J trimming: 0 bases; junction bases outside the gene matches: 2. The CDR3 contains 13 residues. The CDR3 loop reads CSVVGQLNTEAFF. CDR3 coding DNA: TGCAGCGTTGTGGGACAGCTGAACACTGAAGCTTTCTTT.

The chain has TRBV6-1 and TRBJ1-5; D is ambiguous. The V end was cut by 8 bases, the J end by 1 base, with 9 bases between. This CDR3 region has 13 residues. The V gene's germline CDR1 is MNHNS and CDR2 SASEGT. CDR3 sequence reads: CASVGASNQPQHF. CDR3 bases: TGTGCCAGCGTGGGAGCGAGCAATCAGCCCCAGCATTTT.

The CDR3 sequence is CASRGPGPPYEQYF. The CDR3 coding sequence is TGTGCCAGCAGGGGACCGGGACCGCCATACGAGCAGTACTTC. The chain has TRBV28 and TRBJ2-7, with D perhaps being TRBD1 or TRBD2 (5 bases each). Between the trimmed V and J ends, which lost 6 bases and 4 bases, there was a span of 16 bases. The germline V gene has CDR1 MDHEN and CDR2 SYDVKM. The CDR3 is 14 amino acids.

The rearrangement links TRBV29-1 to TRBJ1-1, with D possibly matching TRBD1 (6 bases). The V gene's germline CDR1 is SQVTM and CDR2 ANQGSEA. V dropped 4 bases and J dropped 1 base, with 13 bases sitting between them. This CDR3 spans 14 amino acids. CDR3 residues: CSVAFWGANTEAFF. DNA for the CDR3: TGCAGCGTTGCCTTTTGGGGGGCGAACACTGAAGCTTTCTTT. Looking up the rest from reference TRBV29-1 and TRBJ1-1 gives the full variable domain: SAVISQKPSRDICQRGTSLTIQCQVDSQVTMMFWYRQQPGQSLTLIATANQGSEATYESGFVIDKFPISRPNLTFSTLTVSNMSPEDSSIYLCSVAFWGANTEAFFGQGTRLTVV.

The chain carries TRBV10-1 and TRBJ2-3; 9 bases are shared with TRBD1. The CDR3 sequence is 14 residues long. CDR1 is WNHNN and CDR2 is SYGVQD in the germline V gene (reference sequence). With 2 bases clipped from V and 3 bases from J, the junction kept 0 bases outside the gene matches. The CDR3 bases are TGCGCCAGCAGTGAGGGACAGGGGACAGATACGCAGTATTTT. It is translated as CASSEGQGTDTQYF.

The chain couples TRBV6-1 to TRBJ1-2, with 7 bases that match TRBD1. The CDR3 covers 14 residues. Germline values: CDR1 MNHNS, CDR2 SASEGT. Trimming took 5 bases from V and 4 from J; bases not matched to a gene: 7. The CDR3: CASSTTGDGYGYTF. CDR3 coding DNA: TGTGCCAGCAGTACTACAGGGGACGGCTATGGCTACACCTTC.

CDR3 sequence (DNA): TGTGCCAGCGGGGTTTCGACAACTTATAATTCACCCCTCCACTTT. Translating gives CASGVSTTYNSPLHF. The chain links TRBV6-5 to TRBJ1-6, with unresolved D. The CDR3 totals 15 residues. CDR1 is MNHEY, CDR2 SVGAGI, per germline. V was cut by 8 bases and J by 4 bases, with 15 bases left in between.

The chain is built from TRBV11-3 and TRBJ2-2, with D tentatively TRBD1 (5 bases). Germline values: CDR1 SGHNT, CDR2 YENEEA. V was pared by 5 bases and J by 5 bases, with 12 bases between. The CDR3 contains 14 residues. Here the CDR3 reads CASSTTVPTGELFF. The CDR3 region has the DNA TGTGCCAGCAGCACGACAGTCCCAACCGGGGAGCTGTTTTTT.

This sequence joins TRBV6-5 and TRBJ1-4, with D tentatively TRBD1 (6 bases). Germline V gene data show CDR1 as MNHEY and CDR2 as SVGAGI. The CDR3 extends over 12 amino acids. Between the trimmed V and J ends, which lost 2 bases and 12 bases, there was a span of 10 bases. Here the CDR3 reads CASSYAQGQLFF. The CDR3 nucleotides read TGTGCCAGCAGTTACGCGCAGGGGCAACTGTTTTTT.

The CDR3 protein is CASSRPGQGANNEQFF. The CDR3 nucleotides are TGTGCCAGCAGCCGCCCGGGACAGGGGGCAAACAATGAGCAGTTCTTC. This chain joins TRBV7-3 and TRBJ2-1, with TRBD1 identical over 12 bases. The CDR3 is 16 residues long. CDR1 and CDR2 (germline): SGHTA, FQGTGA. V gave up 5 bases and J gave up 5 bases; unmatched junction bases: 7.

The chain employs TRBV28 and TRBJ2-7; a possible D gene is TRBD1 (7 bases). Germline CDR1 and CDR2: MDHEN and SYDVKM. The V and J ends lost 7 bases and 4 bases respectively, with 20 bases between them. The CDR3 is 15 residues long. The CDR3 coding sequence is TGTGCCAGCACCCTCGCAGGGGGAGGTATATACGAGCAGTACTTC. Protein sequence: CASTLAGGGIYEQYF.

This clone came up once. This chain connects TRBV29-1 to TRBJ2-7, with D uncertain. Trimming took off 2 bases at V and 2 bases at J, with 10 bases between the two ends. The CDR3 loop spans 13 amino acids. CDR1 SQVTM and CDR2 ANQGSEA come from the germline V gene. The CDR3 sequence: CSVEQSVTYEQYF. In DNA, the CDR3 is TGCAGCGTTGAACAGTCGGTCACCTACGAGCAGTACTTC.

V is TRBV6-6 and J is TRBJ2-2, with a possible D match to TRBD1 (5 bases). The CDR3 is made up of 13 amino acids. Germline V gene lookup returns CDR1 MNHNY and CDR2 SVGAGI (reference sequence). Trimming removed 3 bases at V and 5 bases at J, with 7 bases between. CDR3 region: CASSYRGTGELFF. Written as DNA, the CDR3 is TGTGCCAGCAGTTATAGGGGAACCGGGGAGCTGTTTTTT.

This chain uses TRBV7-2 with TRBJ2-3; 7 positions agree with TRBD1. The CDR3 is made up of 16 amino acids. The V segment lost 3 bases and the J segment 0 bases; nucleotides outside the gene matches: 6. Germline CDR1 and CDR2: SGHTA and FQGNSA. In nucleotides, the CDR3 is TGTGCCAGCAGCTTGGGGACAGCCTCTAGCACAGATACGCAGTATTTT. Protein: CASSLGTASSTDTQYF.

This chain's CDR3 is CASSLGGVENTIYF. The CDR3 DNA reads TGCGCCAGCAGCTTGGGCGGGGTGGAAAACACCATATATTTT. The rearrangement joins TRBV5-1 to TRBJ1-3, with D unresolved. The CDR3 length is 14 residues. V was clipped by 0 bases and J by 6 bases, with 10 bases between them. Germline V gene data show CDR1 as SGHRS and CDR2 as YFSETQ.

With regard to this clone: This sample includes further DNA sequences coding for the same CDR3. The V call is TRBV4-3, the J call TRBJ2-7; D perhaps matches TRBD1 (5 bases). V was clipped by 0 bases and J by 2 bases, with 11 bases between them. In germline, CDR1 is LGHNA, CDR2 YSLEER. The CDR3 runs to 15 residues. CDR3 nucleotide sequence: TGCGCCAGCAGCCAAGACAGGGCGGTAACCTACGAGCAGTACTTC. This codes for CASSQDRAVTYEQYF.